The 5 T cell receptor beta chains below were found in one sample sequenced in a study of T cell repertoires in cytomegalovirus infection. TCRdb re-called the reads through MiXCR, storing one row per CDR3 protein. The data contain about 180,000 distinct CDR3 sequences, roughly 17% of them singletons. The sample was CD8+ T cells from PBMCs. These receptors all stem from a human donor in good health (CMV status not recorded). Some clones in this sample may be carry-over from other donors' samples.

The chain joins TRBV6-2 or TRBV6-3 to TRBJ1-2; 10 nucleotides agree with TRBD1. V was pared by 0 bases and J by 7 bases, with 2 bases of the junction left unmatched. This CDR3 has 14 residues. The germline V gene encodes CDR1 MNHEY and CDR2 SVGEGT. The CDR3 spells CASSYSDRGPGYTF. The CDR3 DNA follows: TGTGCCAGCAGTTACTCCGACAGGGGGCCTGGCTACACCTTC.

The chain carries TRBV5-4 and TRBJ2-1; 9 bases match TRBD1. The V gene's germline CDR1 is SGHNT and CDR2 YYREEE (reference sequence). This CDR3 has 15 amino acids. Unmatched junction bases numbered 8, after V lost 2 bases and J lost 8 bases. This chain's CDR3 is CASSFPRDRAHEQFF. Here the CDR3 DNA reads TGTGCCAGCAGCTTTCCCCGGGACAGGGCACATGAGCAGTTCTTC.

This clonotype was counted only a few times. The V and J genes are TRBV6-2 or TRBV6-3 and TRBJ2-1; no clear D. This CDR3 has 11 residues. Germline CDR1 reads MNHEY; CDR2 reads SVGEGT. The germline V and J ends were trimmed by 2 bases and 6 bases, with 2 bases remaining between them. The CDR3 DNA follows: TGTGCCAGCAGTTACCCCAATGAGCAGTTCTTC. Residues: CASSYPNEQFF.

This clonotype was observed many times. The chain has TRBV7-2 and TRBJ2-7; a possible D gene is TRBD2 (6 bases). From germline, CDR1 is SGHTA and CDR2 FQGNSA. CDR3 length: 16 residues. The V end lost 7 bases, the J end lost 0 bases, and 19 bases lay between the germline ends. The DNA of the CDR3 is TGTGCCAGCATCCTTGGGCGGCGGGGTCTCTCCTACGAGCAGTACTTC. It encodes CASILGRRGLSYEQYF.

Regarding this clonotype: The junction differs from germline at one of its ends, possibly a read error. The gene calls are TRBV4-1 and TRBJ2-2; 7 bases are a match to TRBD1. Germline CDR1 is MGHRA and CDR2 is YSYEKL. The CDR3 is 15 residues long. The CDR3 sequence is CASSPYRGSNGELFF. The CDR3 DNA is TGTGCCAGCAGCCCATACAGGGGCTCAAACGGGGAGCTGTTTTTT.